These 11 T cell receptor beta chains were all obtained from the same sample, sequenced in a study of blood T cell repertoires in COVID-19. Data came from immunoSEQ multiplex PCR; TCRdb stores just in-frame clones and leaves some out. Of approximately 290,000 clones listed, roughly four fifths are singletons. The sample taken for sequencing was peripheral blood. These receptor sequences come from a person between 65 and 79 years old with COVID-19, enrolled during active disease.

Worth noting for this clone: Other DNA sequences in this sample translate to the same CDR3. The CDR3 loop is CASSLDGNYGYTF. The CDR3 region has the DNA TGTGCCAGCAGCCTAGACGGGAACTATGGCTACACCTTC. The chain combines TRBV7-2 with TRBJ1-2, with D unclear. The CDR3 spans 13 residues. CDR1 SGHTA and CDR2 FQGNSA come from the germline V gene. V lost 5 bases and J 2 bases, leaving 9 bases between the germline ends.

The rearrangement joins TRBV7-7 to TRBJ2-5; D is possibly TRBD2 (5 bases). The V end was cut by 0 bases, the J end by 5 bases, with 10 bases between. The CDR3 is 14 residues long. The V gene's germline CDR1 is SSHAT and CDR2 FNYEAQ (reference sequence). CDR3 DNA: TGTGCCAGCAGCTTAGCGGGAGATAGGGAGACCCAGTACTTC. Encoded protein: CASSLAGDRETQYF.

The chain employs TRBV29-1 and TRBJ1-2; 7 bases match TRBD1. Trimming at V came to 7 bases and at J to 6 bases, leaving 5 bases not matched to a gene. The CDR3 extends over 11 amino acids. From germline, CDR1 is SQVTM and CDR2 ANQGSEA. The CDR3 is CSGRQGDGYTF. As DNA, the CDR3 is TGCAGCGGGCGACAGGGTGATGGCTACACCTTC. The whole variable domain, filled in from reference TRBV29-1 and TRBJ1-2, reads SAVISQKPSRDICQRGTSLTIQCQVDSQVTMMFWYRQQPGQSLTLIATANQGSEATYESGFVIDKFPISRPNLTFSTLTVSNMSPEDSSIYLCSGRQGDGYTFGSGTRLTVV.

This chain connects TRBV28 to TRBJ1-6, with 7 bases matching TRBD1. This CDR3 is built from 15 residues. CDR1 MDHEN and CDR2 SYDVKM come from the germline V gene. Germline trimming cut 5 bases from V and 8 bases from J; bases unmatched to any gene: 9. CDR3 bases: TGTGCCAGCAGTGGCTCCGGGACAGCCTATTCACCCCTCCACTTT. It is translated as CASSGSGTAYSPLHF. Complete variable domain (other parts from reference TRBV28 and TRBJ1-6): DVKVTQSSRYLVKRTGEKVFLECVQDMDHENMFWYRQDPGLGLRLIYFSYDVKMKEKGDIPEGYSVSREKKERFSLILESASTNQTSMYLCASSGSGTAYSPLHFGNGTRLTVT.

This chain connects TRBV2 to TRBJ1-2; D perhaps matches TRBD1 (5 bases). Germline V CDR1 and CDR2: SNHLY, FYNNEI. V shed 4 bases and J shed 7 bases, with 13 bases lying between them. This CDR3 region has 13 residues. The CDR3 nucleotides are TGTGCCAGCAGTGGACAGAGCAGTGGTGGCTACACCTTC. This gives the protein CASSGQSSGGYTF.

The CDR3 reads CASSLGADPSYNEQFF. CDR3 in DNA: TGTGCCAGCAGCTTAGGGGCCGACCCCTCCTACAATGAGCAGTTCTTC. The chain is built from TRBV11-2 and TRBJ2-1; D is ambiguous. The germline CDR1 and CDR2 sequences are SGHAT and FQNNGV. The V gene lost 1 base and the J gene lost 0 bases, with 10 bases spanning the gap. The CDR3 runs 16 residues.

The CDR3 nucleotides are TGTGCCAGCAGGGTAGGGAGCAATGAGCAGTTCTTC. As protein: CASRVGSNEQFF. J is TRBJ2-1 and V is TRBV2, with D possibly being TRBD2 (5 bases). This CDR3 has 12 amino acids. Trimming left V 6 bases short and J 6 bases short, with 9 bases between. In germline, CDR1 is SNHLY, CDR2 FYNNEI.

The V gene is TRBV4-1, the J gene TRBJ1-5; a weak D match, TRBD1 (6 bases). The CDR3 totals 18 residues. CDR1 is MGHRA and CDR2 is YSYEKL in the germline V gene. Trimming stripped 0 bases from V and 0 bases from J, with 15 bases between. The CDR3 loop reads CASSQESQGKGSNQPQHF. The CDR3 DNA reads as TGCGCCAGCAGCCAAGAATCTCAGGGGAAGGGTAGCAATCAGCCCCAGCATTTT.

Only a few counts were recorded for this clone. The chain is built from TRBV3-1 (or the pseudogene TRBV3-2) and TRBJ1-3; D is unresolved. The V end was cut by 0 bases, the J end by 4 bases, with 10 bases between. Germline V gives CDR1 LGHDT, CDR2 YNNKEL (reference sequence). CDR3 length equals 15 residues. The DNA for the CDR3 is TGTGCCAGCAGCCAAGACCGGGGATCGGGAAACACCATATATTTT. This translates into CASSQDRGSGNTIYF.

This chain links TRBV4-3 with TRBJ2-4; D ambiguous. V lost 0 bases to trimming and J lost 7 bases, with 10 bases between them. This CDR3 is 14 amino acids long. Germline V gives CDR1 LGHNA, CDR2 YSLEER. This CDR3 is CASSQDLTPNIQYF. As DNA, the CDR3 is TGCGCCAGCAGCCAAGATCTAACCCCTAACATTCAGTACTTC.

There are a few counts of this clone. The J gene is TRBJ1-1, the V gene TRBV7-2; weak D call: TRBD1 (6 bases). Germline V gene data show CDR1 as SGHTA and CDR2 as FQGNSA. The CDR3 length is 15 residues. Trimming left V 5 bases short and J 0 bases short, with 13 bases between. The CDR3 DNA follows: TGTGCCAGCAGCCAGGACAGAACCATGAACACTGAAGCTTTCTTT. Its protein is CASSQDRTMNTEAFF.